This T cell receptor beta chain was identified in a study of identical twins. TCRdb analysed the 5' RACE reads with MiXCR anew, one entry per CDR3 protein. The table shows 600,000 to 700,000 distinct CDR3 sequences, with 21% occurring only once. A further study also used this sample, focusing on T cells expressing NK-cell markers. That study adds: It was from sorted CD3+CD56+NKG2C+, CD3+CD56+NKG2C- and CD3+CD56-NKG2C+ T cells that TCR beta repertoires came.

This TCR derives from a woman aged 18-29 years in good health. The sample was PBMCs.

The CDR3 sequence: CSAAGQDTDTQYF. The DNA of the CDR3 is TGCAGTGCGGCCGGACAGGACACAGATACGCAGTATTTT. The rearrangement uses TRBV20-1 and TRBJ2-3; 7 bases match TRBD1. Germline V gene sequence: CDR1 DFQATT, CDR2 SNEGSKA (reference sequence). The CDR3 sequence is 13 residues long. The V and J ends lost 6 bases and 2 bases, in that order; junction bases with no gene match: 5.